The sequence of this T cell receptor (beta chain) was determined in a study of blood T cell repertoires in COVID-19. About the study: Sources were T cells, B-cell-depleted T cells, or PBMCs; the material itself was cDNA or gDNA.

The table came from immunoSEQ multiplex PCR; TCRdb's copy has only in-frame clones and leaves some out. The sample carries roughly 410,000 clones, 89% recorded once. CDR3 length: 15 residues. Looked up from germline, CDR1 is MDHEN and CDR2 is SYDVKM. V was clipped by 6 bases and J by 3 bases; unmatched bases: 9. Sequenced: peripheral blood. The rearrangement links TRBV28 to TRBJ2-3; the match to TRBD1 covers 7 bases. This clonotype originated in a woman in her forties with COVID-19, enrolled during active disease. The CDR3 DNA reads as TGTGCCAGCAGGCCTGGTTCACAGGGGACAGATACGCAGTATTTT. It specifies CASRPGSQGTDTQYF.